Listed below are T cell receptor beta chains from one sample, sequenced in a study of blood T cell repertoires in COVID-19. Here immunoSEQ multiplex PCR was the method, and the copy in TCRdb shows in-frame clones only, minus some. The sample records about 340,000 clones, around 86% being singletons. Input material: peripheral blood. The receptor set was obtained from a woman aged 45-59 years with COVID-19, enrolled during active disease. Each CDR3 is given with its conserved first and last residue. The D gene is left open where the match is weak. Clone size is stated in some rows and not others, as once, few, many or a class when expanded.

V gene	clone size	D gene	J gene	CDR3 DNA	CDR3 protein
TRBV3-1/TRBV3-2	-	TRBD2	TRBJ2-1	TGTGCCAGCAGCCTCGGACTAGGTTCCCCCTACAATGAGCAGTTCTTC	CASSLGLGSPYNEQFF
TRBV2	-	TRBD1	TRBJ1-2	TGTGCCAGCAGCGAAGCGCCCCCCCGGGACAGGGGTTTTGGCTACACCTTC	CASSEAPPRDRGFGYTF
TRBV11-2	-	TRBD2	TRBJ2-3	TGTGCCAGCAGCTCTCAAACGGGACTAGCGGGAGCCTCGCAGTATTTT	CASSSQTGLAGASQYF
TRBV3-1/TRBV3-2	-	-	TRBJ2-5	TGTGCCAGCAGCCTCCGGGAACCTGCCGAGACCCAGTACTTC	CASSLREPAETQYF
TRBV27	-	-	TRBJ1-1	TGTGCCAGCAGTTTATCAAGGATGGGCGAGGCTTTCTTT	CASSLSRMGEAFF
TRBV7-2	-	-	TRBJ1-3	TGTGCCAGCAGCTTAGGTCTTTCTGGAAACACCATATATTTT	CASSLGLSGNTIYF
TRBV7-8	-	-	TRBJ2-1	TGTGCCAGCAGCTTAGGGGAGACCGTGATGGTAGGATACAATGAGCAGTTCTTC	CASSLGETVMVGYNEQFF
TRBV5-5	-	-	TRBJ1-2	TGTGCCAGCAGCTTGGGTCGGGGGAGGTCAGGTGGCTACACCTTC	CASSLGRGRSGGYTF
TRBV4-1	-	-	TRBJ1-5	TGCGCCAGCAGCCAAGGGCAGAAGGGGCAGCCCCAGCATTTT	CASSQGQKGQPQHF
TRBV30	-	-	TRBJ1-1	TGTGCCTGGAGTCGAGAGAACACTGAAGCTTTCTTT	CAWSRENTEAFF
TRBV6-5	once	-	TRBJ2-3	TGTGCCAGCAGCCGCTATAGCCCGGGCACAGATACGCAGTATTTT	CASSRYSPGTDTQYF
TRBV7-9	-	-	TRBJ2-7	TGTGCCAGCAGCTTCTTCGGCTACGAGCAGTACTTC	CASSFFGYEQYF
TRBV2	-	TRBD2	TRBJ2-1	TGTGCCAGCGGGACTAGCGGGTTTGAAAATGAGCAGTTCTTC	CASGTSGFENEQFF
TRBV7-3	-	-	TRBJ1-2	TGTGCCAGCAGCGTAACTCAGGGTTACGGCTACACCTTC	CASSVTQGYGYTF
TRBV4-2	once	-	TRBJ2-1	TGTGCCAGCAGCCAAGGTGGGAGGATAGCCGAGGAGCAGTTCTTC	CASSQGGRIAEEQFF
TRBV4-1	-	TRBD1	TRBJ1-5	TGCGCCAGCAGCCAGACGGACAGGGGAAATCAGCCCCAGCATTTT	CASSQTDRGNQPQHF
TRBV4-1	few	TRBD1	TRBJ2-7	TGCGCCAGCAGCCAAGTGGGGGGCAGGGGGCCCTCCTCCTACGAGCAGTACTTC	CASSQVGGRGPSSYEQYF
TRBV27	-	TRBD2	TRBJ2-1	TGTGCCAGCAGTTTAGCGGGAGGAGCCTACAATGAGCAGTTCTTC	CASSLAGGAYNEQFF
TRBV15	-	-	TRBJ1-2	TGTGCCACCAGCAGAGAAGGGGACTATGGCTACACCTTC	CATSREGDYGYTF
TRBV24-1	-	TRBD1	TRBJ2-1	TGTGCCACCAGTGACCCTGGTTCCGGGACAGGGTCCCCCAATGAGCAGTTCTTC	CATSDPGSGTGSPNEQFF
TRBV5-5	-	-	TRBJ1-2	TGTGCCAGCAGCAGGGGAAACTATGGCTACACCTTC	CASSRGNYGYTF
TRBV5-8	-	TRBD1	TRBJ1-5	TGTGCCAGCAGCGTACACTTCTATGACAGGGCCAATCAGCCCCAGCATTTT	CASSVHFYDRANQPQHF
TRBV5-5	-	-	TRBJ1-4	TGTGCCAGCAGCCCCCTTATGGGGGGTGGTGAAAAACTGTTTTTT	CASSPLMGGGEKLFF
TRBV5-1	-	TRBD1	TRBJ1-2	TGCGCCAGCAGCACCGGACAGGGTTTTTATGGCTACACCTTC	CASSTGQGFYGYTF
TRBV7-9	once	TRBD2	TRBJ2-5	TGTGCCAGCAGCTTAGCGCGATTAGCGGGAGGTGAGACCCAGTACTTC	CASSLARLAGGETQYF
TRBV6-2/TRBV6-3	-	TRBD1	TRBJ1-2	TGTGCCAGCAGTTACTCAAGGGACAGGAGCGGAGGCTACACCTTC	CASSYSRDRSGGYTF
TRBV3-1/TRBV3-2	-	TRBD1	TRBJ2-3	TGTGCCAGCAGCCAGTTCGGGACAGGGGGCACAGATACGCAGTATTTT	CASSQFGTGGTDTQYF
TRBV6-6	many	TRBD2	TRBJ2-1	TGTGCCAGCAGTTTCTCCGGGACTATCGATGAGCAGTTCTTC	CASSFSGTIDEQFF
TRBV6-2/TRBV6-3	-	-	TRBJ2-1	TGTGCCAGCAGTTTCCCGGCCATCGACAGATACAATGAGCAGTTCTTC	CASSFPAIDRYNEQFF
TRBV6-1	-	TRBD2	TRBJ2-7	TGTGCCAGCAGCCGACTAGCGGGAGGGCCGGGGGAGCAGTACTTC	CASSRLAGGPGEQYF
TRBV2	-	TRBD2	TRBJ2-1	TGTGCCAGCAGGGAGAGCGGGAGGGCCCAACGGGAGCAGTTCTTC	CASRESGRAQREQFF
TRBV4-1	-	TRBD1	TRBJ1-6	TGCGCCAGCAGCTTAGGGGGCTCCTCACCCCTCCACTTT	CASSLGGSSPLHF
TRBV3-1/TRBV3-2	-	-	TRBJ1-3	TGTGCCAGCAGCCACCGCGGGGGCTACTCTGGAAACACCATATATTTT	CASSHRGGYSGNTIYF
TRBV6-6	few	TRBD1	TRBJ2-7	TGTGCCAGCACCAACCGGGACAGGTCCTACGAGCAGTACTTC	CASTNRDRSYEQYF
TRBV27	-	-	TRBJ2-3	TGTGCCAGCTCGATTTTAGCGACGAGCACAGATACGCAGTATTTT	CASSILATSTDTQYF
TRBV5-4	-	-	TRBJ1-2	TGTGCCAGCAGCCGAGGGGGAGCCTATGGCTACACCTTC	CASSRGGAYGYTF
TRBV12-3/TRBV12-4	-	-	TRBJ1-5	TGTGCCAGCAGTCCGAGGAGGGATCAGCCCCAGCATTTT	CASSPRRDQPQHF
TRBV5-6	-	-	TRBJ2-6	TGTGCCAGCAGCGTCAGGGTCGGTGGGGCCAACGTCCTGACTTTC	CASSVRVGGANVLTF
TRBV27	-	TRBD1	TRBJ1-6	TGTGCCAGCAGTTTATCCCCGACAGGGGTAAATTCACCCCTCCACTTT	CASSLSPTGVNSPLHF
TRBV2	-	-	TRBJ1-2	TGTGCCAGCAGTGAAGCAGGGACTTCAGTCTATGGCTACACCTTC	CASSEAGTSVYGYTF
TRBV6-6	few	TRBD1	TRBJ2-7	TGTGCCAGCAGTTATTCGGGACAGGGATCTTACGAGCAGTACTTC	CASSYSGQGSYEQYF
TRBV19	-	-	TRBJ2-2	TGTGCCAGTAGTAGCCTGACTAGACTTAGGGACACCGGGGAGCTGTTTTTT	CASSSLTRLRDTGELFF
TRBV3-1/TRBV3-2	-	-	TRBJ2-7	TGTGCCAGCAGCCTCAGGCCTACAGGAGCGCCGTACTTC	CASSLRPTGAPYF
TRBV7-3	-	TRBD2	TRBJ2-2	TGTGCCAGCAGCTTAATTGTAGCGGGAGAAAACACCGGGGAGCTGTTTTTT	CASSLIVAGENTGELFF
TRBV20-1	-	-	TRBJ2-1	TGCAGTGCTAGAGATCTCGATGAGCAGTTCTTC	CSARDLDEQFF
TRBV5-1	few	-	TRBJ1-1	TGCGCCAGCAGCTTTCAGGGGATGGTCACTGAAGCTTTCTTT	CASSFQGMVTEAFF
TRBV24-1	-	-	TRBJ2-1	TGTGCCACCAGTGATTTGGGGCGAGGGAATGAGCAGTTCTTC	CATSDLGRGNEQFF
TRBV29-1	-	-	TRBJ2-4	TGCAGCGTTGTAAGCCTAGATCCTTCGGCCAAAAACATTCAGTACTTC	CSVVSLDPSAKNIQYF
TRBV30	-	-	TRBJ2-5	TGTGCCTGGACTCGTATAGGAGCCCAAGAGACCCAGTACTTC	CAWTRIGAQETQYF